The 29 T cell receptor beta chains below all came from one sample that was sequenced in a study of blood T cell repertoires in COVID-19. Generated by immunoSEQ multiplex PCR, the TCRdb table keeps only in-frame clones and is missing some. The sample holds about 170,000 clones, more than 70% seen once. Material: peripheral blood. The source is a man aged 50-59 years who had recovered from COVID-19.

The chain links TRBV7-6 to TRBJ2-7, with TRBD1 as a possible D gene (7 bases). The CDR3 runs 18 residues. Trimming removed 5 bases at V and 2 bases at J, with 25 bases between. CDR1 and CDR2 from the germline V gene are SGHVS and FNYEAQ. This CDR3 reads CASSLRGAMWDSAYEQYF. The DNA of the CDR3 is TGTGCCAGCAGCCTTAGGGGGGCCATGTGGGACAGCGCCTACGAGCAGTACTTC.

The chain combines TRBV4-1 with TRBJ2-1; possibly TRBD1 for D (7 bases). This CDR3 contains 14 residues. The V end lost 3 bases, the J end lost 7 bases, and 13 bases lay between the germline ends. Germline V lookup: CDR1 MGHRA, CDR2 YSYEKL. DNA for the CDR3: TGCGCCAGCAGCCATCAACAGGGGAGGAATGAGCAGTTCTTC. Amino acid sequence: CASSHQQGRNEQFF.

V gene TRBV5-4 combines with J gene TRBJ1-2, with D unresolved. Germline values: CDR1 SGHNT, CDR2 YYREEE (reference sequence). Between the trimmed V and J ends, which lost 4 bases and 6 bases, there was a span of 13 bases. The CDR3 length is 13 residues. CDR3 sequence reads: CASSHPVQNGYTF. The CDR3 DNA reads as TGTGCCAGCAGCCACCCCGTACAGAATGGCTACACCTTC.

The V gene is TRBV27, the J gene TRBJ1-1; D is possibly TRBD1 (5 bases). The CDR3 covers 13 residues. Per the germline V gene, CDR1 is MNHEY and CDR2 is SMNVEV (reference sequence). Trimming took 7 bases from V and 2 from J, leaving 11 bases between them. CDR3 sequence: CASKGRDNTEAFF. CDR3 DNA: TGTGCCAGCAAAGGCAGGGATAACACTGAAGCTTTCTTT.

The chain is built from TRBV30 and TRBJ2-7; D perhaps matches TRBD2 (6 bases). Germline V CDR1 and CDR2: GTSNPN, SVGIG (reference sequence). The V end lost 0 bases, the J end lost 3 bases, and 12 bases lay between the germline ends. The CDR3 totals 14 residues. The CDR3 DNA reads as TGTGCCTGGAGTGTCGGGGGAGTTGGCTACGAGCAGTACTTC. Its translation is CAWSVGGVGYEQYF.

The V call is TRBV6-4, the J call TRBJ2-3; the match to TRBD1 covers 7 bases. Per germline, CDR1 MRHNA and CDR2 SNTAGT. V gave up 0 bases and J gave up 2 bases; unmatched junction bases: 5. There are 16 residues in the CDR3. This chain's CDR3 is CASSDSYQGDTDTQYF. CDR3 DNA: TGTGCCAGCAGTGACTCTTACCAGGGGGACACAGATACGCAGTATTTT.

The gene calls are TRBV24-1 and TRBJ2-1, with 9 bases lining up with TRBD2. The J segment lost 6 bases and the V segment lost 2 bases, leaving 4 bases of the junction unmatched. This CDR3 is 15 amino acids long. Germline V gene sequence: CDR1 KGHDR, CDR2 SFDVKD. As DNA, the CDR3 is TGTGCCACCAGTGATTCTAGCGGGGTACTCAATGAGCAGTTCTTC. Translation: CATSDSSGVLNEQFF.

This sequence joins TRBV15 and TRBJ2-3, with a weak D call TRBD2 (7 bases). CDR3 length equals 18 residues. The germline gives CDR1 LNHNV, CDR2 YYDKDF (reference sequence). Trimming cost V 0 bases and J 3 bases, with 19 bases left between them. This CDR3 is CATSRDRSVGGLTDTQYF. Here the CDR3 DNA reads TGTGCCACCAGCAGAGATAGGAGCGTGGGGGGGCTGACAGATACGCAGTATTTT.

DNA for the CDR3: TGTGCCAGCAGCTTGGGACTAGCGGGTGTTCAAGAGACCCAGTACTTC. This codes for CASSLGLAGVQETQYF. The chain recombines TRBV5-4 with TRBJ2-5; TRBD2 matches at 10 bases. Germline CDR1 SGHNT, CDR2 YYREEE (reference sequence). The J segment lost 2 bases and the V segment lost 0 bases, leaving 4 bases of the junction unmatched. The CDR3 runs 16 residues.

This clone was counted a single time. The chain uses TRBV3-1 (or the pseudogene TRBV3-2) and TRBJ2-1; 9 nucleotides line up with TRBD2. V lost 2 bases to trimming and J lost 8 bases; unmatched junction nucleotides: 16. The CDR3 spans 18 residues. Germline assignment: CDR1 LGHDT and CDR2 YNNKEL (reference sequence). The CDR3 DNA reads as TGTGCCAGCAGCCAATCTCCCCTCTCTAGCGGGGTCTCGGATGAGCAGTTCTTC. It is translated as CASSQSPLSSGVSDEQFF.

The chain employs TRBV7-9 and TRBJ1-6; 7 bases align to TRBD1. This CDR3 has 16 residues. V was pared by 6 bases and J by 7 bases, with 12 bases of the junction left unmatched. Germline V gene lookup returns CDR1 SEHNR and CDR2 FQNEAQ (reference sequence). The CDR3 loop is CASRFRDSELNSPLHF. As DNA, the CDR3 is TGTGCCAGCAGATTCAGGGACAGCGAATTGAATTCACCCCTCCACTTT.

V is TRBV30 and J is TRBJ1-2; no definite D call. CDR3 length: 13 amino acids. Trimming removed 4 bases at V and 4 bases at J, with 13 bases between. Germline V gene sequence: CDR1 GTSNPN, CDR2 SVGIG (reference sequence). The CDR3 region is CAWMAEGGYGYTF. CDR3 nucleotide sequence: TGTGCCTGGATGGCGGAGGGAGGCTATGGCTACACCTTC.

The chain links TRBV6-6 to TRBJ2-1; weak D call: TRBD2 (6 bases). CDR1 is MNHNY, CDR2 SVGAGI, per germline (reference sequence). There are 13 residues in the CDR3. Deletions cut 8 bases from V and 6 bases from J, with 14 bases between. CDR3 residues: CASSGTPINEQFF. The CDR3 DNA follows: TGTGCCAGCTCCGGGACTCCCATCAATGAGCAGTTCTTC.

This chain connects TRBV5-1 to TRBJ1-5; no clear D. Between the trimmed V and J ends, which lost 2 bases and 4 bases, there was a span of 19 bases. This CDR3 is 17 amino acids long. CDR1 is SGHRS, CDR2 YFSETQ, per germline. The CDR3 sequence is CASSFYPGVGGNQPQHF. The CDR3 coding sequence is TGCGCCAGCAGCTTTTACCCCGGGGTAGGCGGTAATCAGCCCCAGCATTTT.

The chain links TRBV5-1 to TRBJ2-5; 8 bases map to TRBD1. Germline V CDR1 and CDR2: SGHRS, YFSETQ. V gave up 4 bases and J gave up 4 bases; unmatched junction bases: 3. The CDR3 covers 13 residues. DNA for the CDR3: TGCGCCAGCAGCGACAGGGGCGGAGAGACCCAGTACTTC. Its translation is CASSDRGGETQYF.

The chain couples TRBV4-2 to TRBJ2-3; 10 bases are a match to TRBD2. The trim removed 5 bases at V and 4 bases at J, leaving 3 bases unmatched. The CDR3 loop spans 14 amino acids. CDR1 is LGHNA, CDR2 YNFKEQ, per germline. CDR3 sequence: CASSNSGGADTQYF. The CDR3 DNA reads TGTGCCAGCAGCAACAGCGGGGGGGCAGATACGCAGTATTTT.

To note about this clone: Other DNA sequences in the sample encode the same CDR3. The chain has TRBV4-3 and TRBJ2-2, with D possibly being TRBD1 (6 bases). Trimming left V 0 bases short and J 4 bases short, with 9 bases between. There are 15 residues in the CDR3. Germline V gives CDR1 LGHNA, CDR2 YSLEER. CDR3 DNA sequence: TGCGCCAGCAGCCAAGACAGGACAGCCACCGGGGAGCTGTTTTTT. As protein: CASSQDRTATGELFF.

The chain combines TRBV2 with TRBJ2-2; TRBD2 matches at 8 bases. Germline trimming cut 6 bases from V and 2 bases from J; bases unmatched to any gene: 8. The germline gives CDR1 SNHLY, CDR2 FYNNEI. The CDR3 runs 16 residues. The CDR3 reads CASRAGLAGNTGELFF. The DNA of the CDR3 is TGTGCCAGCAGGGCGGGGCTAGCGGGTAACACCGGGGAGCTGTTTTTT.

J is TRBJ2-7 and V is TRBV18; 8 positions agree with TRBD2. CDR1 and CDR2 from the germline V gene are KGHSH and LQKENI. With 2 bases clipped from V and 5 bases from J, the junction kept 8 bases outside the gene matches. The CDR3 length is 15 residues. The CDR3: CASSPTGLGYDEQYF. DNA for the CDR3: TGTGCCAGCTCACCAACGGGACTAGGCTATGACGAGCAGTACTTC.

The chain joins TRBV27 to TRBJ2-4; 7 bases match TRBD2. This CDR3 has 18 amino acids. J was trimmed by 1 base and V by 0 bases; bases with no gene match: 9. Germline V gene lookup returns CDR1 MNHEY and CDR2 SMNVEV (reference sequence). The CDR3 sequence is CASSLSGTPGGAKNIQYF. The DNA for the CDR3 is TGTGCCAGCAGTTTATCCGGGACGCCCGGGGGGGCCAAAAACATTCAGTACTTC.

This clone was recorded only once. The chain joins TRBV30 to TRBJ1-3; TRBD1 matches at 9 bases. The CDR3 totals 15 residues. Trimming removed 2 bases from V and 7 bases from J; junction bases left unmatched: 9. Germline loops: CDR1 GTSNPN, CDR2 SVGIG (reference sequence). The CDR3 is CAWSHPGTGRNTIYF. For the CDR3, the DNA is TGTGCCTGGAGTCACCCCGGGACAGGGCGGAACACCATATATTTT. Combining the CDR3 with reference TRBV30 and TRBJ1-3 gives the whole variable domain SQTIHQWPATLVQPVGSPLSLECTVEGTSNPNLYWYRQAAGRGLQLLFYSVGIGQISSEVPQNLSASRPQDRQFILSSKKLLLSDSGFYLCAWSHPGTGRNTIYFGEGSWLTVV.

The chain combines TRBV29-1 with TRBJ2-7, with D possibly TRBD1 on 6 matching bases. This CDR3 comprises 15 residues. Trimming removed 6 bases at V and 4 bases at J, with 22 bases between. Germline CDR1 is SQVTM and CDR2 is ANQGSEA. In nucleotides, the CDR3 is TGCAGCGTCTTCGGTGGTACAGGGCATGGGTACGAGCAGTACTTC. Amino acids: CSVFGGTGHGYEQYF.

The rearrangement links TRBV7-2 to TRBJ2-5; 11 positions agree with TRBD2. The germline V gene encodes CDR1 SGHTA and CDR2 FQGNSA. The CDR3 length is 18 residues. With 4 bases clipped from V and 5 bases from J, the junction kept 15 bases outside the gene matches. CDR3 sequence reads: CASSSNPSGRSPRETQYF. The CDR3 DNA sequence: TGTGCCAGCAGCTCGAATCCTAGCGGGAGGTCGCCGAGGGAGACCCAGTACTTC.

The chain uses TRBV29-1 and TRBJ2-1; 11 nucleotides align to TRBD2. Losses at the gene ends were 5 bases for V and 9 bases for J; bases not matched to a gene: 9. The CDR3 runs to 14 residues. Germline-derived CDR1 and CDR2 are SQVTM and ANQGSEA. As DNA, the CDR3 is TGCAGCGTTCCAACTAGCGGGAGTGACGGTGAGCAGTTCTTC. The encoded protein is CSVPTSGSDGEQFF.

As concerns this clone: Additional DNA sequences in this sample encode the identical CDR3. This chain connects TRBV5-1 to TRBJ2-1, with 9 bases identical to TRBD2. Germline lookup yields CDR1 SGHRS and CDR2 YFSETQ. This CDR3 is 15 amino acids long. With 4 bases clipped from V and 0 bases from J, the junction kept 2 bases outside the gene matches. This chain's CDR3 is CASSPTSGSYNEQFF. The CDR3 DNA reads as TGCGCCAGCAGCCCGACTAGCGGCTCCTACAATGAGCAGTTCTTC.

There are many counts of this clone. The chain couples TRBV9 to TRBJ2-7; TRBD2 aligns across 9 bases. Trimming cost V 0 bases and J 5 bases; bases outside gene matches: 3. This CDR3 has 14 residues. Germline-derived CDR1 and CDR2 are SGDLS and YYNGEE. The chain's CDR3 is CASSVEAGGHEQYF. The CDR3 nucleotides are TGTGCCAGCAGCGTAGAAGCGGGAGGTCACGAGCAGTACTTC.

The chain has TRBV27 and TRBJ2-6; the D gene is possibly TRBD1 (6 bases). The CDR3 is 14 amino acids. The germline V and J ends were trimmed by 3 bases and 4 bases, with 7 bases remaining between them. Germline values: CDR1 MNHEY, CDR2 SMNVEV (reference sequence). CDR3 DNA: TGTGCCAGCAGTTTTGGACAGGGGGCCAACGTCCTGACTTTC. Translating gives CASSFGQGANVLTF.

The chain recombines TRBV7-9 with TRBJ1-4; possibly TRBD1 for D (5 bases). V was cut by 2 bases and J by 8 bases, with 12 bases left in between. CDR3 length equals 14 residues. Per germline, CDR1 SEHNR and CDR2 FQNEAQ (reference sequence). CDR3 loop: CASSLPGGAEKLFF. CDR3 nucleotides: TGTGCCAGCAGCTTACCCGGGGGTGCGGAAAAACTGTTTTTT.

Here the CDR3 reads CASGQTGVRMNTEAFF. Here the CDR3 DNA reads TGTGCTAGTGGCCAGACAGGGGTACGGATGAACACTGAAGCTTTCTTT. The rearrangement uses TRBV12-5 and TRBJ1-1; 8 nucleotides match TRBD1. The V gene end was trimmed by 6 bases and the J gene end by 0 bases; junction bases not matched to a gene: 9. CDR3 length: 16 residues. Germline CDR1 and CDR2: LGHNT and FRNRAP.